This TCR beta chain was captured by sequencing in a study of long-term antiretroviral therapy in people with HIV. The wider study: It was about a decade after the earliest samples that the 2015 immediate-ART recommendation appeared.

With survey level as its setting, the immunoSEQ assay was v3.0. Some clones are missing from TCRdb's copy, which holds only in-frame ones; the method was immunoSEQ multiplex PCR. The sample records fewer than 30,000 clones, just over 85% being singletons. Regarding the study as a whole: Whereas controls had wider CDR3 length ranges, HIV repertoires had narrower ones.

Remarks on this clone: No antigen is known for it.

The study drew at least one pre-ART and at least two post-ART PBMC samples from every donor. Only United States sites treated participants with HIV. The starting material was unsorted PBMCs, obtained 0.8 years after starting antiretroviral therapy. This TCR derives from a woman in her thirties with HIV.

The CDR3 region has the DNA TGTGCCAGCTCCCCGGGGGGAGAGACCCAGTACTTC. It codes for CASSPGGETQYF. The rearrangement joins TRBV18 to TRBJ2-5, with 7 bases aligning to TRBD2. This CDR3 contains 12 residues. Losses at the gene ends were 6 bases for V and 4 bases for J; bases not matched to a gene: 2. Germline V lookup: CDR1 KGHSH, CDR2 LQKENI. Full variable domain (outside the CDR3, taken from reference TRBV18 and TRBJ2-5): NAGVMQNPRHLVRRRGQEARLRCSPMKGHSHVYWYRQLPEEGLKFMVYLQKENIIDESGMPKERFSAEFPKEGPSILRIQQVVRGDSAAYFCASSPGGETQYFGPGTRLLVL.